One and the same sample provided the 18 T cell receptor beta chains below, sequenced in a study of lymphopenia after photon versus proton radiotherapy. Assay used: immunoSEQ multiplex PCR; TCRdb lists only in-frame clones, some missing. The sample holds under 7,000 clones; about nine tenths are singletons and the top ten take 11%. The source was peripheral blood, collected from a patient treated with photon-based radiotherapy. The receptors were sampled from a man between 60 and 75 years old with cholangiocarcinoma.

A single count supports this clone. V is TRBV2 and J is TRBJ2-3; D is undetermined. Trimming left V 5 bases short and J 3 bases short, with 6 bases between. The CDR3 runs to 12 residues. Germline V CDR1 and CDR2: SNHLY, FYNNEI. Here the CDR3 reads CASSLETDTQYF. The CDR3 DNA sequence: TGTGCCAGCAGTCTAGAGACAGATACGCAGTATTTT.

The chain combines TRBV7-7 with TRBJ2-2; D remains unclear. Germline CDR1 reads SSHAT; CDR2 reads FNYEAQ (reference sequence). V was trimmed by 0 bases and J by 4 bases, leaving 3 bases between them. The CDR3 contains 13 residues. The CDR3 sequence is CASSLAVTGELFF. The CDR3 nucleotides read TGTGCCAGCAGCTTAGCTGTCACCGGGGAGCTGTTTTTT.

This clone was observed a single time. This chain uses TRBV6-6 with TRBJ1-1; D gene uncertain. V was trimmed by 3 bases and J by 1 base, leaving 9 bases between them. The CDR3 totals 14 residues. CDR1 is MNHNY, CDR2 SVGAGI, per germline (reference sequence). This CDR3 is CASSYLGRNTEAFF. The CDR3 nucleotides are TGTGCCAGCAGTTATCTTGGGCGGAACACTGAAGCTTTCTTT.

The rearrangement links TRBV10-3 to TRBJ2-3; 10 nucleotides agree with TRBD2. The CDR3 has 17 amino acids. J was trimmed by 0 bases and V by 2 bases; bases with no gene match: 5. CDR1 and CDR2 from the germline V gene are ENHRY and SYGVKD. CDR3 amino acids: CAISEPGTSVSTDTQYF. The CDR3 coding sequence is TGTGCCATCAGTGAGCCGGGGACTAGCGTTAGCACAGATACGCAGTATTTT.

The chain couples TRBV9 to TRBJ1-6, with D hard to call. The V gene lost 3 bases and the J gene lost 5 bases, with 9 bases spanning the gap. CDR1 is SGDLS, CDR2 YYNGEE, per germline. This CDR3 is 14 amino acids long. DNA for the CDR3: TGTGCCAGCAGCGCCCGGACGGATAATTCACCCCTCCACTTT. Its protein product is CASSARTDNSPLHF.

The J gene is TRBJ1-1, the V gene TRBV19; D gene unclear. The germline CDR1 and CDR2 sequences are LNHDA and SQIVND (reference sequence). Trimming removed 0 bases at V and 4 bases at J, with 12 bases between. The CDR3 consists of 15 residues. CDR3: CASSIDWGGGTEAFF. CDR3 sequence (DNA): TGTGCCAGTAGTATAGATTGGGGAGGTGGCACTGAAGCTTTCTTT.

This chain joins TRBV5-6 and TRBJ1-5; 9 bases fit TRBD1. V was pared by 4 bases and J by 4 bases, with 9 bases of the junction left unmatched. This CDR3 spans 16 amino acids. The germline gives CDR1 SGHDT, CDR2 YYEEEE. The CDR3 here is CASSVLTDRGNQPQHF. The CDR3 DNA reads TGTGCCAGCAGCGTCCTAACTGACAGGGGGAATCAGCCCCAGCATTTT.

This sequence joins TRBV6-1 and TRBJ2-5; the D is unclear. This CDR3 is built from 13 residues. V lost 3 bases, J lost 6 bases, and 11 bases lay in between. Germline CDR1 MNHNS, CDR2 SASEGT. The CDR3 is CASSEDGRQTQYF. The CDR3 nucleotides are TGTGCCAGCAGTGAGGATGGTAGGCAGACCCAGTACTTC.

This rearrangement joins TRBV7-9 to TRBJ1-1; unclear D gene. The CDR3 runs to 12 residues. The V and J ends lost 2 bases and 5 bases respectively, with 6 bases between them. Germline CDR1 is SEHNR and CDR2 is FQNEAQ (reference sequence). CDR3 sequence: CASSLTGTEAFF. CDR3 nucleotide sequence: TGTGCCAGCAGCTTAACGGGGACTGAAGCTTTCTTT.

The rearrangement joins TRBV7-2 to TRBJ1-2; D not resolved. In germline, CDR1 is SGHTA, CDR2 FQGNSA. This CDR3 is built from 14 residues. V lost 5 bases and J lost 6, with 16 bases in between. Written as DNA, the CDR3 is TGTGCCAGCAGCCTCAGCCGCGTTTCCGATGGCTACACCTTC. It translates to CASSLSRVSDGYTF.

The chain recombines TRBV18 with TRBJ2-2; 7 positions match TRBD1. J lost 7 bases, V lost 2 bases, and 10 bases had no gene match. CDR1 is KGHSH, CDR2 LQKENI, per germline. This CDR3 region has 16 residues. CDR3 nucleotide sequence: TGTGCCAGCTCACCAGGAAGGGGGCATGGAGGCGGGGAGCTGTTTTTT. Translated, it gives CASSPGRGHGGGELFF.

This clone has just one count. The chain joins TRBV5-6 to TRBJ1-2, with D hard to call. CDR1 is SGHDT, CDR2 YYEEEE, per germline. V gave up 4 bases and J gave up 4 bases, with 14 bases separating them. The length of the CDR3 is 14 residues. As DNA, the CDR3 is TGTGCCAGCAGCGACCCGGGCTCATTCTATGGCTACACCTTC. It codes for CASSDPGSFYGYTF.

This sequence joins TRBV11-2 and TRBJ1-4, with D perhaps matching TRBD1 (5 bases). The CDR3 loop spans 14 amino acids. V was pared by 6 bases and J by 8 bases, with 16 bases between. CDR1 and CDR2 from the germline V gene are SGHAT and FQNNGV. CDR3 loop: CASSTVGSGEKLFF. CDR3 nucleotides: TGTGCCAGCAGTACTGTCGGATCAGGGGAAAAACTGTTTTTT. Drawing the rest from reference TRBV11-2 and TRBJ1-4, the complete variable domain is EAGVAQSPRYKIIEKRQSVAFWCNPISGHATLYWYQQILGQGPKLLIQFQNNGVVDDSQLPKDRFSAERLKGVDSTLKIQPAKLEDSAVYLCASSTVGSGEKLFFGSGTQLSVL.

This chain uses TRBV9 with TRBJ2-7; 8 bases align to TRBD2. The V segment lost 0 bases and the J segment 0 bases; nucleotides outside the gene matches: 2. This CDR3 contains 15 residues. Germline CDR1 is SGDLS and CDR2 is YYNGEE. Here the CDR3 DNA reads TGTGCCAGCAGCGTAGCGGGAGGGAGCTCCTACGAGCAGTACTTC. Its translation: CASSVAGGSSYEQYF.

The CDR3 DNA follows: TGTGCCAGCACCGACATACCGGGACTAGCGTCCCATACGCAGTATTTT. Translated, it gives CASTDIPGLASHTQYF. The chain has TRBV7-2 and TRBJ2-3; 10 bases map to TRBD2. The V segment lost 7 bases and the J segment 7 bases; nucleotides outside the gene matches: 14. From germline, CDR1 is SGHTA and CDR2 FQGNSA. The CDR3 is 16 residues long. Using reference TRBV7-2 and TRBJ2-3 for the parts outside the CDR3, the full variable domain is GAGVSQSPSNKVTEKGKDVELRCDPISGHTALYWYRQSLGQGLEFLIYFQGNSAPDKSGLPSDRFSAERTGGSVSTLTIQRTQQEDSAVYLCASTDIPGLASHTQYFGPGTRLTVL.

V usage is TRBV4-1 and J usage is TRBJ2-1, with D uncertain. Looked up from germline, CDR1 is MGHRA and CDR2 is YSYEKL. Trimming removed 0 bases at V and 4 bases at J, with 7 bases between. The CDR3 consists of 14 residues. CDR3 DNA: TGCGCCAGCAGCCAAGAGGTGGTTTACAATGAGCAGTTCTTC. This sequence encodes CASSQEVVYNEQFF.

The chain combines TRBV28 with TRBJ1-3; D not resolved. The germline gives CDR1 MDHEN, CDR2 SYDVKM. The CDR3 totals 17 residues. Trimming pared 3 bases from V and 0 bases from J, leaving 15 bases between. The CDR3 sequence is CASSFPRGASSGNTIYF. CDR3 in DNA: TGTGCCAGCAGTTTCCCCCGGGGAGCAAGCTCTGGAAACACCATATATTTT.

This chain connects TRBV28 to TRBJ1-3; weak D call: TRBD1 (6 bases). Per the germline V gene, CDR1 is MDHEN and CDR2 is SYDVKM. This CDR3 has 16 amino acids. V was cut by 2 bases and J by 0 bases, with 11 bases left in between. The CDR3 region is CASSLAGTTSGNTIYF. In DNA, the CDR3 is TGTGCCAGCAGTTTAGCCGGGACAACCTCTGGAAACACCATATATTTT.